These 26 T cell receptor beta chains were sequenced from one sample in a study of T cell responses to AZD1222 COVID-19 vaccine (dated by TCRdb to the early 2020s). According to the study, the label for this sample's time point signals: baseline before first vaccination. Library creation used the immunoSEQ multiplex PCR assay. This is the immuneACCESS table as TCRdb keeps it, with only in-frame sequences that have V and J called. A part of the clones is gone; compared with another copy, unresolved V genes explain less than half, and the rest is unexplained. Recorded for this sample are approximately 170,000 clones; 75% to 90% of them occurred a single time. The ten most abundant clones make up 6.9% of the sample. The sample consisted of peripheral blood, taken on day 0 of AZD1222 vaccination. These TCRs come from an adult in good health.

Concerning this clone itself: At the DNA level, this CDR3 is encoded by other sequences in the same sample as well. V gene TRBV27 combines with J gene TRBJ1-2; possible D gene TRBD1, 5 bases. Germline V gene data show CDR1 as MNHEY and CDR2 as SMNVEV (reference sequence). The V gene lost 0 bases and the J gene lost 5 bases, with 10 bases spanning the gap. This CDR3 comprises 14 residues. The CDR3 loop reads CASSLSSGGYGYTF. The CDR3 DNA reads TGTGCCAGCAGTTTATCGTCGGGGGGGTATGGCTACACCTTC.

This chain joins TRBV7-2 and TRBJ2-7; D is perhaps TRBD1 (6 bases). The V end was cut by 4 bases, the J end by 2 bases, with 12 bases between. This CDR3 is 14 amino acids long. Germline V CDR1 and CDR2: SGHTA, FQGNSA. This CDR3 reads CASSSEQGTYEQYF. The CDR3 DNA is TGTGCCAGCAGCTCCGAACAGGGTACCTACGAGCAGTACTTC.

This chain joins TRBV5-4 and TRBJ1-2; unclear D gene. CDR3 length: 13 amino acids. Germline loops: CDR1 SGHNT, CDR2 YYREEE (reference sequence). Trimming removed 1 base from V and 6 bases from J, with 10 bases in between. CDR3 amino acids: CASSLYWGDGYTF. CDR3 DNA sequence: TGTGCCAGCAGCTTGTATTGGGGTGATGGCTACACCTTC. Drawing the rest from reference TRBV5-4 and TRBJ1-2, the complete variable domain is ETGVTQSPTHLIKTRGQQVTLRCSSQSGHNTVSWYQQALGQGPQFIFQYYREEENGRGNFPPRFSGLQFPNYSSELNVNALELDDSALYLCASSLYWGDGYTFGSGTRLTVV.

V gene TRBV5-1 combines with J gene TRBJ2-3; either TRBD1 or TRBD2 may fit D (5 bases each). The CDR3 is made up of 17 amino acids. V gave up 4 bases and J gave up 0 bases, with 18 bases separating them. Germline V gives CDR1 SGHRS, CDR2 YFSETQ. This chain's CDR3 is CASSQNVPGPSTDTQYF. CDR3 coding DNA: TGCGCCAGCAGCCAGAACGTCCCGGGACCAAGCACAGATACGCAGTATTTT.

The V and J genes are TRBV10-3 and TRBJ1-1; 7 bases match TRBD1. Germline V CDR1 and CDR2: ENHRY, SYGVKD. The J segment lost 4 bases and the V segment lost 3 bases, leaving 8 bases of the junction unmatched. The length of the CDR3 is 15 residues. In nucleotides, the CDR3 is TGTGCCATCAGTGATGTACAGGGGTCGACCACTGAAGCTTTCTTT. This encodes CAISDVQGSTTEAFF.

The chain employs TRBV11-1 and TRBJ2-5; D gene uncertain. CDR3 length: 13 residues. The germline V gene encodes CDR1 SGHAT and CDR2 FQDESV (reference sequence). Deletions cut 5 bases from V and 1 base from J, with 8 bases between. The CDR3 region is CASSPGLQETQYF. For the CDR3, the DNA is TGTGCCAGCAGCCCCGGTCTCCAAGAGACCCAGTACTTC.

The gene calls are TRBV10-3 and TRBJ2-2; the D gene is possibly TRBD2 (6 bases). The germline CDR1 and CDR2 sequences are ENHRY and SYGVKD. The V end was cut by 3 bases, the J end by 4 bases, with 12 bases between. The CDR3 has 15 amino acids. The CDR3 nucleotides read TGTGCCATCAGTGACGTAGCGGCCGGCACCGGGGAGCTGTTTTTT. Encoded protein: CAISDVAAGTGELFF.

The rearrangement uses TRBV29-1 and TRBJ1-1, with a tentative D call TRBD1 (5 bases). Trimming took off 7 bases at V and 1 base at J, with 31 bases between the two ends. CDR1 is SQVTM and CDR2 is ANQGSEA in the germline V gene. The CDR3 has 19 residues. This CDR3 is CSAIRPYPGNRGTNTEAFF. Here the CDR3 DNA reads TGCAGCGCTATCCGCCCCTACCCCGGAAACCGGGGGACGAACACTGAAGCTTTCTTT.

This clone was counted once. The chain has TRBV9 and TRBJ2-6, with TRBD1 matching over 7 bases. Trimming removed 6 bases from V and 2 bases from J; junction bases left unmatched: 5. Germline V gene sequence: CDR1 SGDLS, CDR2 YYNGEE. The CDR3 extends over 15 amino acids. CDR3 in amino acids: CASTPQGAGANVLTF. CDR3 bases: TGTGCCAGCACGCCTCAGGGGGCTGGGGCCAACGTCCTGACTTTC.

V is TRBV7-6 and J is TRBJ1-5; 7 bases are shared with TRBD1. The germline CDR1 and CDR2 sequences are SGHVS and FNYEAQ. With 4 bases clipped from V and 0 bases from J, the junction kept 9 bases outside the gene matches. The CDR3 spans 17 residues. CDR3 sequence reads: CASSSPDRDYSNQPQHF. CDR3 DNA sequence: TGTGCCAGCAGCTCGCCCGACAGGGACTATAGCAATCAGCCCCAGCATTTT. The full variable domain, in which reference TRBV7-6 and TRBJ1-5 provide the parts outside the CDR3, is GAGVSQSPRYKVTKRGQDVALRCDPISGHVSLYWYRQALGQGPEFLTYFNYEAQQDKSGLPNDRFSAERPEGSISTLTIQRTEQRDSAMYRCASSSPDRDYSNQPQHFGDGTRLSIL.

The rearrangement uses TRBV6-5 and TRBJ2-7; D is unresolved. The CDR3 has 13 amino acids. V was shortened by 2 bases and J by 3 bases, with 8 bases between the two germline ends. From germline, CDR1 is MNHEY and CDR2 SVGAGI. The CDR3 sequence is CASSYGPYYEQYF. For the CDR3, the DNA is TGTGCCAGCAGTTACGGGCCCTACTACGAGCAGTACTTC.

The J gene is TRBJ2-7, the V gene TRBV11-2; TRBD1 matches 9 bases. The V segment lost 5 bases and the J segment 5 bases; nucleotides outside the gene matches: 1. CDR1 and CDR2 from the germline V gene are SGHAT and FQNNGV. The CDR3 sequence is 12 residues long. Here the CDR3 reads CASSRDRDEQYF. The CDR3 DNA follows: TGTGCCAGCAGCCGGGACAGGGACGAGCAGTACTTC.

The chain combines TRBV5-1 with TRBJ1-1; D not certain. The CDR3 has 14 amino acids. The ends were cut back, 7 bases at V and 5 bases at J, with 18 bases in the middle. Germline-derived CDR1 and CDR2 are SGHRS and YFSETQ. The DNA for the CDR3 is TGCGCCAGCGACCGAGCGGGCGCGGGGACTGAAGCTTTCTTT. As protein: CASDRAGAGTEAFF. Together with reference TRBV5-1 and TRBJ1-1, the CDR3 gives the full variable domain: KAGVTQTPRYLIKTRGQQVTLSCSPISGHRSVSWYQQTPGQGLQFLFEYFSETQRNKGNFPGRFSGRQFSNSRSEMNVSTLELGDSALYLCASDRAGAGTEAFFGQGTRLTVV.

This clone was detected once. The chain has TRBV7-2 and TRBJ2-1, with D tentatively TRBD1 (5 bases). Germline CDR1 reads SGHTA; CDR2 reads FQGNSA. The CDR3 loop spans 15 amino acids. Trimming stripped 5 bases from V and 7 bases from J, with 18 bases between. CDR3 sequence: CASSPLRVSGNEQFF. As DNA, the CDR3 is TGTGCCAGCAGCCCACTTAGGGTATCAGGGAATGAGCAGTTCTTC.

This chain connects TRBV3-1 (or the pseudogene TRBV3-2) to TRBJ1-6, with TRBD1 matching over 7 bases. Germline-derived CDR1 and CDR2 are LGHDT and YNNKEL (reference sequence). V lost 3 bases to trimming and J lost 6 bases; unmatched junction nucleotides: 11. The CDR3 sequence is 17 residues long. The DNA of the CDR3 is TGTGCCAGCAGCCAGGCCCCCGGGACAGAGATTAATTCACCCCTCCACTTT. Its translation: CASSQAPGTEINSPLHF.

The chain is built from TRBV4-3 and TRBJ2-5, with 7 positions matching TRBD2. Germline V gene sequence: CDR1 LGHNA, CDR2 YSLEER. The CDR3 totals 19 residues. V dropped 1 base and J dropped 5; count of bases not matched to a gene: 19. The CDR3 sequence is CASSQARGVAGWVSETQYF. CDR3 coding DNA: TGCGCCAGCAGCCAAGCCAGAGGGGTAGCGGGTTGGGTCTCTGAGACCCAGTACTTC.

This clone was counted a single time. This chain links TRBV30 with TRBJ2-3, with D possibly being TRBD2 (6 bases). Per the germline V gene, CDR1 is GTSNPN and CDR2 is SVGIG (reference sequence). The CDR3 totals 13 residues. Trimming removed 4 bases at V and 2 bases at J, with 10 bases between. The CDR3 spells CAWNTGDTDTQYF. CDR3 nucleotides: TGTGCCTGGAATACGGGGGACACAGATACGCAGTATTTT. The whole variable domain, filled in from reference TRBV30 and TRBJ2-3, reads SQTIHQWPATLVQPVGSPLSLECTVEGTSNPNLYWYRQAAGRGLQLLFYSVGIGQISSEVPQNLSASRPQDRQFILSSKKLLLSDSGFYLCAWNTGDTDTQYFGPGTRLTVL.

V is TRBV6-5 and J is TRBJ2-5; D is undetermined. In germline, CDR1 is MNHEY, CDR2 SVGAGI. The V end lost 0 bases, the J end lost 5 bases, and 7 bases lay between the germline ends. The CDR3 consists of 13 residues. The CDR3 region has the DNA TGTGCCAGCAGTTACTCGGGGTTTGAGACCCAGTACTTC. Protein product: CASSYSGFETQYF.

V is TRBV6-1 and J is TRBJ1-2, with a possible D match to TRBD1 (6 bases). Germline values: CDR1 MNHNS, CDR2 SASEGT. The V gene lost 2 bases and the J gene lost 1 base, with 20 bases spanning the gap. The CDR3 runs to 18 residues. This CDR3 reads CASSENHLRGGGNYGYTF. In DNA, the CDR3 is TGTGCCAGCAGTGAAAACCATTTAAGGGGAGGGGGTAACTATGGCTACACCTTC.

This chain connects TRBV6-5 to TRBJ2-3; maybe TRBD1 (6 bases). Per the germline V gene, CDR1 is MNHEY and CDR2 is SVGAGI. The germline V and J ends were trimmed by 2 bases and 2 bases, with 8 bases remaining between them. The CDR3 sequence is 14 residues long. The CDR3 DNA sequence: TGTGCCAGCAGTTACAGGGGGAACACAGATACGCAGTATTTT. Protein product: CASSYRGNTDTQYF.

The V call is TRBV7-9, the J call TRBJ2-5; 10 bases agree with TRBD2. The V segment lost 3 bases and the J segment 2 bases; nucleotides outside the gene matches: 0. This CDR3 is built from 14 residues. Per the germline V gene, CDR1 is SEHNR and CDR2 is FQNEAQ (reference sequence). CDR3 residues: CASSLGLAQETQYF. The DNA of the CDR3 is TGTGCCAGCAGCTTGGGACTAGCGCAAGAGACCCAGTACTTC.

As regards this clone: One junction end does not reproduce the germline sequence, and a read error may be involved. V is TRBV7-8 and J is TRBJ2-7; D may match TRBD1 or TRBD2 (6 bases each). This CDR3 has 11 residues. Germline V gene sequence: CDR1 SGHVS, CDR2 FQNEAQ. The CDR3 loop is CASSLSGALDF. The CDR3, as DNA: TGTGCCAGCAGCTTATCGGGGGCATTGGACTTC.

The chain couples TRBV3-1 (or the pseudogene TRBV3-2) to TRBJ1-2; maybe TRBD1 (5 bases). The V gene lost 4 bases and the J gene lost 2 bases, with 8 bases spanning the gap. The CDR3 runs to 13 residues. CDR1 LGHDT and CDR2 YNNKEL come from the germline V gene (reference sequence). The CDR3, as DNA: TGTGCCAGCAGCCCTGACAGAAACTATGGCTACACCTTC. The encoded protein is CASSPDRNYGYTF.

The V gene is TRBV27, the J gene TRBJ2-4; no reliable D call. CDR1 and CDR2 (germline): MNHEY, SMNVEV (reference sequence). The CDR3 is 12 residues long. Trimming took off 4 bases at V and 5 bases at J, with 6 bases between the two ends. CDR3 in amino acids: CASSSQENIQYF. In nucleotides, the CDR3 is TGTGCCAGCAGTTCCCAGGAAAACATTCAGTACTTC.

The V gene is TRBV9, the J gene TRBJ2-3; possible D gene TRBD1, 5 bases. V lost 1 base, J lost 2 bases, and 11 bases lay in between. The CDR3 spans 15 residues. Germline CDR1 and CDR2: SGDLS and YYNGEE. CDR3 sequence reads: CASSVTLGPTDTQYF. The DNA of the CDR3 is TGTGCCAGCAGCGTAACGTTGGGGCCCACAGATACGCAGTATTTT.

This rearrangement joins TRBV13 to TRBJ1-2; the D gene is possibly TRBD1 (6 bases). Trimming left V 4 bases short and J 7 bases short, with 16 bases between. The CDR3 spans 14 residues. Germline V gene lookup returns CDR1 PRHDT and CDR2 FYEKMQ (reference sequence). The CDR3 here is CASSWGQGTGGYTF. Here the CDR3 DNA reads TGTGCCAGCAGCTGGGGGCAGGGGACTGGTGGCTACACCTTC. The whole variable domain, remainder taken from reference TRBV13 and TRBJ1-2, is AAGVIQSPRHLIKEKRETATLKCYPIPRHDTVYWYQQGPGQDPQFLISFYEKMQSDKGSIPDRFSAQQFSDYHSELNMSSLELGDSALYFCASSWGQGTGGYTFGSGTRLTVV.